Below are 22 T cell receptor beta chains sequenced from a single sample in a study of sequential checkpoint blockade in melanoma. The repertoire was sequenced with immunoSEQ multiplex PCR; TCRdb's copy has only in-frame clones and lacks some. This sample has approximately 21,000 clones; around 82% occur once, and the top ten carry 11%. The treatment was: randomized to nivolumab then ipilimumab (arm A) or the reverse (arm B). The specimen comprised CD8+ T cells sorted from blood (inferred from file names), sampled from a patient given nivolumab and ipilimumab in sequence. The source is a human donor with melanoma.

V is TRBV27 and J is TRBJ2-1; possibly TRBD1 for D (5 bases). The CDR3 contains 14 residues. Looked up from germline, CDR1 is MNHEY and CDR2 is SMNVEV (reference sequence). V was trimmed by 8 bases and J by 3 bases, leaving 14 bases between them. The CDR3: CASSRVFGYNEQFF. As DNA, the CDR3 is TGTGCCAGCTCCAGGGTGTTTGGCTACAATGAGCAGTTCTTC.

The V and J genes are TRBV7-2 and TRBJ2-2; D remains ambiguous. Trimming took off 0 bases at V and 1 base at J, with 12 bases between the two ends. CDR1 is SGHTA, CDR2 FQGNSA, per germline. This CDR3 contains 17 residues. This CDR3 is CASSLALAERNTGELFF. CDR3 DNA: TGTGCCAGCAGCTTAGCGCTCGCGGAGAGGAACACCGGGGAGCTGTTTTTT.

This sequence joins TRBV5-6 and TRBJ1-5, with D perhaps matching TRBD1 (5 bases). The CDR3 covers 15 residues. Looked up from germline, CDR1 is SGHDT and CDR2 is YYEEEE. The germline V and J ends were trimmed by 1 base and 7 bases, with 15 bases remaining between them. The CDR3 DNA is TGTGCCAGCAGCTTGCGGCAGGGTATAGGCCAGCCCCAGCATTTT. It is translated as CASSLRQGIGQPQHF.

The V gene is TRBV7-2, the J gene TRBJ1-1; TRBD1 is a possible D gene (6 bases). Trimming shortened V by 5 bases and J by 4 bases, and 20 bases separated the two germline ends. CDR1 is SGHTA, CDR2 FQGNSA, per germline. CDR3 length: 16 amino acids. The CDR3 loop reads CASSPLMGARVTEAFF. CDR3 nucleotides: TGTGCCAGCAGCCCCCTGATGGGGGCGCGCGTCACTGAAGCTTTCTTT.

J is TRBJ2-1 and V is TRBV11-3; tentative D call: TRBD2 (6 bases). This CDR3 spans 16 amino acids. The V and J ends lost 1 base and 7 bases respectively, with 17 bases between them. In germline, CDR1 is SGHNT, CDR2 YENEEA. The CDR3 DNA reads TGTGCCAGCAGCTTAGGGAATAGCGGAGAGGGAAATGAGCAGTTCTTC. It translates to CASSLGNSGEGNEQFF.

J is TRBJ1-1 and V is TRBV19; the match to TRBD1 covers 8 bases. This CDR3 spans 15 amino acids. V lost 5 bases, J lost 0 bases, and 5 bases stayed unmatched. CDR1 and CDR2 from the germline V gene are LNHDA and SQIVND (reference sequence). The CDR3 spells CASSPYRGLNTEAFF. Written as DNA, the CDR3 is TGTGCCAGTAGTCCTTACAGGGGGTTGAACACTGAAGCTTTCTTT.

This chain joins TRBV29-1 and TRBJ1-1; D not certain. The CDR3 is 12 residues long. Per the germline V gene, CDR1 is SQVTM and CDR2 is ANQGSEA. V gave up 2 bases and J gave up 6 bases, with 10 bases separating them. CDR3 nucleotides: TGCAGCGTTGAAAAGTCGCGGGCTGAAGCTTTCTTT. This sequence encodes CSVEKSRAEAFF.

V usage is TRBV15 and J usage is TRBJ2-2; D not certain. CDR3 length equals 13 residues. V was shortened by 0 bases and J by 12 bases, with 11 bases between the two germline ends. CDR1 and CDR2 from the germline V gene are LNHNV and YYDKDF (reference sequence). The CDR3 coding sequence is TGTGCCACCAGCAGAGATTACGCCGGTCAGCTGTTTTTT. Protein sequence: CATSRDYAGQLFF.

This sequence joins TRBV6-6 and TRBJ1-2; 9 bases match TRBD1. CDR3 size: 16 residues. V gave up 0 bases and J gave up 4 bases; unmatched junction bases: 6. The germline V gene encodes CDR1 MNHNY and CDR2 SVGAGI (reference sequence). CDR3 DNA sequence: TGTGCCAGCAGTTACTCGAGGACAGGGGAGGTCTATGGCTACACCTTC. Residues: CASSYSRTGEVYGYTF.

This rearrangement joins TRBV28 to TRBJ1-5; 8 nucleotides agree with TRBD1. This CDR3 comprises 15 residues. CDR1 is MDHEN, CDR2 SYDVKM, per germline. After removal of 6 bases from V and 5 bases from J, the junction contained 9 bases not matched to a gene. The CDR3 loop is CASRLPGTGDQPQHF. The CDR3 coding sequence is TGTGCCAGCAGATTACCTGGGACAGGAGATCAGCCCCAGCATTTT.

This chain connects TRBV6-4 to TRBJ1-1; D gene ambiguous. The CDR3 loop spans 15 amino acids. The germline V and J ends were trimmed by 5 bases and 2 bases, with 15 bases remaining between them. Germline V gene sequence: CDR1 MRHNA, CDR2 SNTAGT. CDR3 sequence reads: CASSYGTQVNTEAFF. The CDR3 DNA follows: TGTGCCAGCAGTTACGGAACGCAGGTCAACACTGAAGCTTTCTTT.

The chain employs TRBV6-5 and TRBJ2-5; no definite D call. Looked up from germline, CDR1 is MNHEY and CDR2 is SVGAGI. Between the trimmed V and J ends, which lost 0 bases and 4 bases, there was a span of 12 bases. This CDR3 has 15 amino acids. This CDR3 is CASSYSNGRGETQYF. CDR3 nucleotide sequence: TGTGCCAGCAGTTACTCGAACGGAAGAGGAGAGACCCAGTACTTC.

V is TRBV5-4 and J is TRBJ2-5; TRBD1 might be the D (6 bases). The CDR3 runs 13 residues. CDR1 is SGHNT, CDR2 YYREEE, per germline (reference sequence). V gave up 4 bases and J gave up 7 bases, with 14 bases separating them. The CDR3 here is CASSAGEIGTQYF. The DNA of the CDR3 is TGTGCCAGCAGCGCAGGGGAGATTGGGACCCAGTACTTC.

The chain combines TRBV28 with TRBJ1-2; TRBD1 agrees at 7 bases. Germline CDR1 reads MDHEN; CDR2 reads SYDVKM. The CDR3 covers 15 residues. V lost 4 bases and J lost 0; bases outside the gene matches: 5. The CDR3 DNA follows: TGTGCCAGCAGTTCATTCAGGGGGTCTAACTATGGCTACACCTTC. This codes for CASSSFRGSNYGYTF.

J is TRBJ1-4 and V is TRBV18, with unresolved D. V gave up 3 bases and J gave up 5 bases, with 13 bases separating them. The CDR3 runs 15 residues. Germline CDR1 is KGHSH and CDR2 is LQKENI. CDR3 DNA sequence: TGTGCCAGCTCACCCAATCCGGAACTAAATGAAAAACTGTTTTTT. It is translated as CASSPNPELNEKLFF.

V and J are TRBV7-9 and TRBJ2-2, with 7 nucleotides matching TRBD1. The V gene end was trimmed by 5 bases and the J gene end by 0 bases; junction bases not matched to a gene: 3. This CDR3 has 15 residues. CDR1 SEHNR and CDR2 FQNEAQ come from the germline V gene (reference sequence). DNA for the CDR3: TGTGCCAGCAGCCAGGGACAGACGAACACCGGGGAGCTGTTTTTT. Residues: CASSQGQTNTGELFF. Full variable domain (remainder filled in from reference TRBV7-9 and TRBJ2-2): DTGVSQNPRHKITKRGQNVTFRCDPISEHNRLYWYRQTLGQGPEFLTYFQNEAQLEKSRLLSDRFSAERPKGSFSTLEIQRTEQGDSAMYLCASSQGQTNTGELFFGEGSRLTVL.

The chain has TRBV10-2 and TRBJ2-3; possibly TRBD2 for D (5 bases). Germline lookup yields CDR1 WSHSY and CDR2 SAAADI. The CDR3 runs to 13 residues. The germline V and J ends were trimmed by 5 bases and 8 bases, with 14 bases remaining between them. This chain's CDR3 is CASSLTGLLTQYF. The CDR3 nucleotides read TGCGCCAGCAGTTTAACCGGACTCCTTACGCAGTATTTT.

The chain employs TRBV5-6 and TRBJ2-1; 7 positions match TRBD2. This CDR3 contains 11 residues. CDR1 is SGHDT and CDR2 is YYEEEE in the germline V gene. Unmatched junction bases numbered 4, after V lost 4 bases and J lost 12 bases. In nucleotides, the CDR3 is TGTGCCAGCAGCACACGCGGGGGGCAGTTCTTC. Its protein product is CASSTRGGQFF.

V is TRBV30 and J is TRBJ2-5; possible D gene TRBD2, 5 bases. The length of the CDR3 is 13 residues. The germline gives CDR1 GTSNPN, CDR2 SVGIG (reference sequence). Trimming left V 5 bases short and J 5 bases short, with 15 bases between. CDR3: CAWEGLARETQYF. The CDR3 DNA follows: TGTGCCTGGGAGGGCCTGGCTCGCGAGACCCAGTACTTC.

V usage is TRBV28 and J usage is TRBJ1-3; 8 nucleotides line up with TRBD1. With V trimmed by 4 bases and J by 4 bases, 15 bases remained unmatched. The CDR3 is 18 amino acids. Germline V gene sequence: CDR1 MDHEN, CDR2 SYDVKM. This CDR3 is CASSSLRGQGARGNTIYF. The CDR3 bases are TGTGCCAGCAGTTCCCTCCGGGGGCAGGGGGCGCGGGGAAACACCATATATTTT.

Concerning this clone itself: An end of the junction does not agree with germline; a read error may underlie this. This chain uses TRBV28 with TRBJ1-5, with D possibly TRBD1 on 5 matching bases. This CDR3 is built from 16 residues. Per the germline V gene, CDR1 is MDHEN and CDR2 is SYDVKM. CDR3 nucleotide sequence: TGTGCCGGCAGTTTATACCCCGAAGGGGCGGCTCAGCCCCAGCATTTT. This codes for CAGSLYPEGAAQPQHF.

V usage is TRBV10-1 and J usage is TRBJ1-1; 9 bases map to TRBD1. The CDR3 sequence is 14 residues long. Trimming removed 6 bases from V and 4 bases from J; junction bases left unmatched: 6. Looked up from germline, CDR1 is WNHNN and CDR2 is SYGVQD (reference sequence). The DNA of the CDR3 is TGCGCCAGCAGCCTAGACAGGGGGGGCACTGAAGCTTTCTTT. It translates to CASSLDRGGTEAFF.